These T cell receptor beta chains were read from a single sample in a study of blood T cell repertoires in COVID-19. Assay used: immunoSEQ multiplex PCR; TCRdb lists only in-frame clones, some missing. The sample shows fewer than 200,000 clones, 70% to 90% of them seen only once. The sequenced sample was peripheral blood. The receptors derive from a woman aged 80 or older with COVID-19, enrolled during active disease. The CDR3 runs from the conserved cysteine through the conserved F or W. Fields, in order: J gene, V gene, clone size, D gene, CDR3 DNA, CDR3 protein. D genes are given only for firm matches. For some rows the clone size is stated as once, few or many, or as a class when expanded; others skip it.

j_gene: TRBJ1-1
v_gene: TRBV5-8
abundance: NA
d_gene: NA
CDR3nt: TGTGCCAGCAGAGTTTCGCCGGGACAAACTGAAGCTTTCTTT
CDR3aa: CASRVSPGQTEAFF

j_gene: TRBJ2-1
v_gene: TRBV28
abundance: once
d_gene: TRBD2
CDR3nt: TGTGCCAGCAGTTCTAGCGGGGGGCACAATGAGCAGTTCTTC
CDR3aa: CASSSSGGHNEQFF

j_gene: TRBJ2-5
v_gene: TRBV7-3
abundance: NA
d_gene: NA
CDR3nt: TGTGCCAGCAGCTTAAGGGGGGTTAGCCAAGAGACCCAGTACTTC
CDR3aa: CASSLRGVSQETQYF

j_gene: TRBJ2-3
v_gene: TRBV19
abundance: NA
d_gene: TRBD2
CDR3nt: TGTGCCAGTAGTATAGTTTCAAGCGGGAAAGATACGCAGTATTTT
CDR3aa: CASSIVSSGKDTQYF

j_gene: TRBJ1-1
v_gene: TRBV7-8
abundance: NA
d_gene: NA
CDR3nt: TGTGCCAGCAGCTTAGATCGTACGGGGAACACTGAAGCTTTCTTT
CDR3aa: CASSLDRTGNTEAFF

j_gene: TRBJ2-1
v_gene: TRBV7-9
abundance: NA
d_gene: TRBD2
CDR3nt: TGTGCCAGCAGCTTAAGCGGGGGCTCCTACAATGAGCAGTTCTTC
CDR3aa: CASSLSGGSYNEQFF

j_gene: TRBJ1-1
v_gene: TRBV5-1
abundance: NA
d_gene: NA
CDR3nt: TGCGCCAGCAGCTCCTATCAGGGCACCACTGAAGCTTTCTTT
CDR3aa: CASSSYQGTTEAFF

j_gene: TRBJ2-2
v_gene: TRBV2
abundance: NA
d_gene: TRBD2
CDR3nt: TGTGCCAGCCACGGACTAGCGGGAGTCACCGGGGAGCTGTTTTTT
CDR3aa: CASHGLAGVTGELFF

j_gene: TRBJ2-1
v_gene: TRBV3-1/TRBV3-2
abundance: NA
d_gene: TRBD2
CDR3nt: TGTGCCAGCAGCCCCGGGGGGAGTATGAACTACAATGAGCAGTTCTTC
CDR3aa: CASSPGGSMNYNEQFF

j_gene: TRBJ2-5
v_gene: TRBV7-9
abundance: NA
d_gene: TRBD1
CDR3nt: TGTGCCAGCAGCCCGACAGGGACCAGCCAAGAGACCCAGTACTTC
CDR3aa: CASSPTGTSQETQYF

j_gene: TRBJ1-6
v_gene: TRBV18
abundance: NA
d_gene: NA
CDR3nt: TGTGCCAGCTCAGCGGCGGGTAGCGGGAGCTTCGGGTCACCCCTCCACTTT
CDR3aa: CASSAAGSGSFGSPLHF

j_gene: TRBJ2-5
v_gene: TRBV5-1
abundance: NA
d_gene: NA
CDR3nt: TGCGCCAGCAGCCTCTTAGCGGCCTGGCAAGAGACCCAGTACTTC
CDR3aa: CASSLLAAWQETQYF

j_gene: TRBJ1-2
v_gene: TRBV29-1
abundance: NA
d_gene: NA
CDR3nt: TGCAGCGTAGGGGATAAGGCTGGCTACACCTTC
CDR3aa: CSVGDKAGYTF

j_gene: TRBJ2-7
v_gene: TRBV7-2
abundance: NA
d_gene: TRBD1
CDR3nt: TGTGCCAGCACTCGATTGACAGGGAACGAGCAGTACTTC
CDR3aa: CASTRLTGNEQYF

j_gene: TRBJ2-5
v_gene: TRBV29-1
abundance: NA
d_gene: NA
CDR3nt: TGCAGCGTTGAAGCCACAGGGGCGGGGGGGACCCAGTACTTC
CDR3aa: CSVEATGAGGTQYF

j_gene: TRBJ2-7
v_gene: TRBV5-1
abundance: NA
d_gene: TRBD2
CDR3nt: TGCGCCAGCACCCTGGGACTAGCGGGACTGGGCGAGCAGTACTTC
CDR3aa: CASTLGLAGLGEQYF

j_gene: TRBJ2-5
v_gene: TRBV2
abundance: once
d_gene: NA
CDR3nt: TGTGCCAGCAGTGAAACAGAAGAGACCCAGTACTTC
CDR3aa: CASSETEETQYF

j_gene: TRBJ1-2
v_gene: TRBV3-1/TRBV3-2
abundance: NA
d_gene: TRBD1
CDR3nt: TGTGCCAGCAGCCAAGAGACAGGGGGCTATGGCTACACCTTC
CDR3aa: CASSQETGGYGYTF

j_gene: TRBJ2-1
v_gene: TRBV19
abundance: NA
d_gene: TRBD1
CDR3nt: TGTGCCAGTAGTATTGCACAGGGGGCGCGTAGTGAGCAGTTCTTC
CDR3aa: CASSIAQGARSEQFF

j_gene: TRBJ2-2
v_gene: TRBV24-1
abundance: NA
d_gene: NA
CDR3nt: TGTGCCACCAGTGATTTCAACGCGGCGGGGCAGGGCGGGGAGCTGTTTTTT
CDR3aa: CATSDFNAAGQGGELFF

j_gene: TRBJ2-1
v_gene: TRBV10-3
abundance: NA
d_gene: NA
CDR3nt: TGTGCCATCAGGCCTAGAGGGGGGGAAGGGGGCAATGAGCAGTTCTTC
CDR3aa: CAIRPRGGEGGNEQFF

j_gene: TRBJ2-6
v_gene: TRBV24-1
abundance: NA
d_gene: NA
CDR3nt: TGTGCCACCAGTGACCCAACAGGATCTGGGGCCAACGTCCTGACTTTC
CDR3aa: CATSDPTGSGANVLTF

j_gene: TRBJ1-4
v_gene: TRBV7-9
abundance: NA
d_gene: NA
CDR3nt: TGTGCCAGCAGCTCGGGATCTCGGGCGGGGGATGAAAAACTGTTTTTT
CDR3aa: CASSSGSRAGDEKLFF

j_gene: TRBJ1-5
v_gene: TRBV28
abundance: NA
d_gene: NA
CDR3nt: TGTGCGGCGGGCGGGTCTCATCAGCCCCAGCATTTT
CDR3aa: CAAGGSHQPQHF

j_gene: TRBJ1-2
v_gene: TRBV6-1
abundance: NA
d_gene: NA
CDR3nt: TGTGCCAGCAGTGAAATTTCAGGCTACACCTTC
CDR3aa: CASSEISGYTF

j_gene: TRBJ2-7
v_gene: TRBV5-1
abundance: NA
d_gene: NA
CDR3nt: TGCGCCAGCAGCTTAGGGACTCGCGGGGACGAGCAGTACTTC
CDR3aa: CASSLGTRGDEQYF

j_gene: TRBJ2-3
v_gene: TRBV19
abundance: NA
d_gene: TRBD1
CDR3nt: TGTGCCAGTAGAACAGGGGGGAGCACAGATACGCAGTATTTT
CDR3aa: CASRTGGSTDTQYF

j_gene: TRBJ2-7
v_gene: TRBV6-5
abundance: few
d_gene: NA
CDR3nt: TGTGCCAGACCCCCCAGGGGCCTACCATACGAGCAGTACTTC
CDR3aa: CARPPRGLPYEQYF

j_gene: TRBJ1-5
v_gene: TRBV12-3/TRBV12-4
abundance: few
d_gene: NA
CDR3nt: TGTGCCAGCGGGCAGACCAATCAGCCCCAGCATTTT
CDR3aa: CASGQTNQPQHF

j_gene: TRBJ1-5
v_gene: TRBV2
abundance: NA
d_gene: NA
CDR3nt: TGTGCCAGCAGTGAGAACAGCCATAATCAGCCCCAGCATTTT
CDR3aa: CASSENSHNQPQHF

j_gene: TRBJ2-1
v_gene: TRBV6-6
abundance: NA
d_gene: NA
CDR3nt: TGTGCCAGCAGTCGGGACTCGGGCAATGAGCAGTTCTTC
CDR3aa: CASSRDSGNEQFF

j_gene: TRBJ1-5
v_gene: TRBV19
abundance: NA
d_gene: NA
CDR3nt: TGTGCCAGTAAACCGGAGGGGCAAACATACAATCAGCCCCAGCATTTT
CDR3aa: CASKPEGQTYNQPQHF

j_gene: TRBJ1-2
v_gene: TRBV7-9
abundance: once
d_gene: NA
CDR3nt: TGTGCCAGCAGCAAGGACACGGGAGAGAGGTACACCTTC
CDR3aa: CASSKDTGERYTF

j_gene: TRBJ2-5
v_gene: TRBV5-1
abundance: NA
d_gene: TRBD2
CDR3nt: TGCGCCAGTACAAGGACTAGCGGGAACCAAGAGACCCAGTACTTC
CDR3aa: CASTRTSGNQETQYF

j_gene: TRBJ2-3
v_gene: TRBV5-4
abundance: NA
d_gene: TRBD2
CDR3nt: TGTGCCAGCAGTGCACCGGGACTAGCGGGAGGGGTGACAGATACGCAGTATTTT
CDR3aa: CASSAPGLAGGVTDTQYF

j_gene: TRBJ2-1
v_gene: TRBV19
abundance: NA
d_gene: NA
CDR3nt: TGTGCCAGTAGTATAGCGGGAAGGTATGAGCAGTTCTTC
CDR3aa: CASSIAGRYEQFF

j_gene: TRBJ2-7
v_gene: TRBV2
abundance: NA
d_gene: TRBD1
CDR3nt: TGTGCCAGCAGTTTGTGGGGACAGGGGGAGGGAGAGCAGTACTTC
CDR3aa: CASSLWGQGEGEQYF

j_gene: TRBJ2-1
v_gene: TRBV14
abundance: NA
d_gene: TRBD2
CDR3nt: TGTGCCAGCAGCCAAGCGGGGGGTACCAATGAGCAGTTCTTC
CDR3aa: CASSQAGGTNEQFF

j_gene: TRBJ2-3
v_gene: TRBV28
abundance: NA
d_gene: NA
CDR3nt: TGTGCCAGCGTCGGCGGGCCCGCCATCACAGATACGCAGTATTTT
CDR3aa: CASVGGPAITDTQYF

j_gene: TRBJ2-1
v_gene: TRBV4-2
abundance: NA
d_gene: NA
CDR3nt: TGTGCCAGCAGCCAAGAGAGCCGAAGCTCCTACAATGAGCAGTTCTTC
CDR3aa: CASSQESRSSYNEQFF